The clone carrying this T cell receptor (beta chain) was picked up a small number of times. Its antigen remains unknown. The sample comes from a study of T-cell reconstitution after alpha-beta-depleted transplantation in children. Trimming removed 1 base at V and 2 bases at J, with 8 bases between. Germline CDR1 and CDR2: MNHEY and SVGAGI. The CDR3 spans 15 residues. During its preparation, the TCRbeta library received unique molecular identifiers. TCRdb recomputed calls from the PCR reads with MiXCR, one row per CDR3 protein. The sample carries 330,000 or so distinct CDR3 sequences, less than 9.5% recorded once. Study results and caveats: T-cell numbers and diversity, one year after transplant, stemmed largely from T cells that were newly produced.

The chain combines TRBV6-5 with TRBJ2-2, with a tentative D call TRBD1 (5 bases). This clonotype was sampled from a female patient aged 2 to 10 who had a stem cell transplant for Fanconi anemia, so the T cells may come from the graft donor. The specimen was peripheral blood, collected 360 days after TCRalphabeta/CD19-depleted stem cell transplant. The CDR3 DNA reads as TGTGCCAGCAGTTACTGGCAGGGAAACACCGGGGAGCTGTTTTTT. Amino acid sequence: CASSYWQGNTGELFF.